Listed below are T cell receptor beta chains from one sample, sequenced in a study of blood T cell repertoires in COVID-19. Method: immunoSEQ multiplex PCR; TCRdb's copy keeps in-frame clones and lacks some. The table has 200,000 or so clones, 75% to 90% seen once. The sequencing input was peripheral blood. These receptors originate from a woman in her thirties or forties with acute or convalescent COVID-19. The CDR3 runs from the conserved cysteine through the conserved F or W. D genes are given only for firm matches. Rows may omit the clone size; those that give it use once, few, many or a size class.

CDR3aa: CTSSQDWGANTGELFF; CDR3nt: TGCACCAGCAGCCAAGATTGGGGGGCGAACACCGGGGAGCTGTTTTTT; v_gene: TRBV1; d_gene: NA; abundance: NA; j_gene: TRBJ2-2
CDR3aa: CASNGDSNYGYTF; CDR3nt: TGTGCCAGCAATGGGGACAGTAACTATGGCTACACCTTC; v_gene: TRBV2; d_gene: TRBD1; abundance: NA; j_gene: TRBJ1-2
CDR3aa: CAWEGGTDTQYF; CDR3nt: TGTGCCTGGGAGGGGGGCACAGATACGCAGTATTTT; v_gene: TRBV30; d_gene: NA; abundance: NA; j_gene: TRBJ2-3
CDR3aa: CACSPLNHGNTIYF; CDR3nt: TGTGCCTGCTCACCCCTAAACCATGGAAACACCATATATTTT; v_gene: TRBV30; d_gene: NA; abundance: NA; j_gene: TRBJ1-3
CDR3aa: CASSLDGNRGEQYF; CDR3nt: TGTGCCAGCAGCCTCGACGGGAATCGGGGCGAGCAGTACTTC; v_gene: TRBV11-2; d_gene: NA; abundance: NA; j_gene: TRBJ2-7
CDR3aa: CASSSELGGPSGETQYF; CDR3nt: TGTGCCAGCAGCTCCGAGCTGGGGGGACCATCCGGGGAGACCCAGTACTTC; v_gene: TRBV5-4; d_gene: NA; abundance: NA; j_gene: TRBJ2-5
CDR3aa: CASSSSSRLGDEQFF; CDR3nt: TGTGCCAGCAGCTCCTCTTCCCGACTCGGCGATGAGCAGTTCTTC; v_gene: TRBV3-1/TRBV3-2; d_gene: NA; abundance: NA; j_gene: TRBJ2-1
CDR3aa: CASRDRGFTEAFF; CDR3nt: TGTGCCAGCAGAGACAGGGGTTTCACTGAAGCTTTCTTT; v_gene: TRBV28; d_gene: TRBD1; abundance: NA; j_gene: TRBJ1-1
CDR3aa: CASRPGDAAYEQYF; CDR3nt: TGTGCCAGCAGACCCGGGGATGCAGCCTACGAGCAGTACTTC; v_gene: TRBV27; d_gene: NA; abundance: NA; j_gene: TRBJ2-7
CDR3aa: CASSPRSGLVGQETQYF; CDR3nt: TGTGCCAGCTCACCCCGTTCAGGACTAGTTGGGCAAGAGACCCAGTACTTC; v_gene: TRBV18; d_gene: TRBD2; abundance: NA; j_gene: TRBJ2-5
CDR3aa: CASLWSTGANVLTF; CDR3nt: TGTGCCAGCTTGTGGAGCACGGGGGCCAACGTCCTGACTTTC; v_gene: TRBV2; d_gene: NA; abundance: NA; j_gene: TRBJ2-6
CDR3aa: CASNPGQAFIDEQYF; CDR3nt: TGTGCCAGCAATCCCGGACAGGCGTTTATAGACGAGCAGTACTTC; v_gene: TRBV27; d_gene: TRBD1; abundance: NA; j_gene: TRBJ2-7
CDR3aa: CASSFHVNTEAFF; CDR3nt: TGTGCCAGCAGTTTTCATGTGAACACTGAAGCTTTCTTT; v_gene: TRBV28; d_gene: NA; abundance: NA; j_gene: TRBJ1-1
CDR3aa: CASSLVASGGQETQYF; CDR3nt: TGCGCCAGCAGCTTGGTGGCTAGCGGGGGCCAAGAGACCCAGTACTTC; v_gene: TRBV5-1; d_gene: TRBD2; abundance: NA; j_gene: TRBJ2-5
CDR3aa: CASSQFRREGFYEQYF; CDR3nt: TGTGCCAGCAGCCAATTCAGGCGGGAGGGCTTCTACGAGCAGTACTTC; v_gene: TRBV4-2; d_gene: TRBD2; abundance: few; j_gene: TRBJ2-7
CDR3aa: CSASGGQLNTEAFF; CDR3nt: TGCAGTGCTAGTGGGGGACAGTTGAACACTGAAGCTTTCTTT; v_gene: TRBV20-1; d_gene: TRBD1; abundance: NA; j_gene: TRBJ1-1
CDR3aa: CASSLAGGAFMNTEAFF; CDR3nt: TGTGCCAGCAGCTTAGCGGGGGGGGCTTTCATGAACACTGAAGCTTTCTTT; v_gene: TRBV7-2; d_gene: NA; abundance: NA; j_gene: TRBJ1-1
CDR3aa: CASSHGGAFANTGELFF; CDR3nt: TGTGCCAGCAGCCACGGAGGGGCGTTCGCGAACACCGGGGAGCTGTTTTTT; v_gene: TRBV5-5; d_gene: NA; abundance: once; j_gene: TRBJ2-2
CDR3aa: CASSDRSQGAWEQFF; CDR3nt: TGCGCCAGCAGTGACCGGTCACAGGGGGCTTGGGAGCAGTTCTTC; v_gene: TRBV10-1; d_gene: TRBD1; abundance: NA; j_gene: TRBJ2-1
CDR3aa: CASSLAQSNYGYTF; CDR3nt: TGTGCCAGCAGCTTAGCACAGTCAAACTATGGCTACACCTTC; v_gene: TRBV7-2; d_gene: NA; abundance: few; j_gene: TRBJ1-2
CDR3aa: CASSLAGQAYEQYF; CDR3nt: TGTGCCAGCAGCTTGGCTGGACAGGCCTACGAGCAGTACTTC; v_gene: TRBV5-5; d_gene: TRBD1; abundance: NA; j_gene: TRBJ2-7
CDR3aa: CASRSPIRFYGYTF; CDR3nt: TGTGCCAGCAGATCGCCCATCCGGTTTTATGGCTACACCTTC; v_gene: TRBV28; d_gene: NA; abundance: few; j_gene: TRBJ1-2
CDR3aa: CASSPGTEVYEQYF; CDR3nt: TGTGCCAGCAGTCCCGGGACAGAGGTCTACGAGCAGTACTTC; v_gene: TRBV28; d_gene: TRBD1; abundance: once; j_gene: TRBJ2-7
CDR3aa: CASSLGRVLSNQPQHF; CDR3nt: TGTGCCAGCAGCTTGGGCAGGGTTTTGAGCAATCAGCCCCAGCATTTT; v_gene: TRBV13; d_gene: NA; abundance: NA; j_gene: TRBJ1-5
CDR3aa: CASSLSGENQPQHF; CDR3nt: TGTGCCAGCAGTTTATCGGGAGAGAATCAGCCCCAGCATTTT; v_gene: TRBV27; d_gene: NA; abundance: NA; j_gene: TRBJ1-5
CDR3aa: CASSSRQGQDNEKLFF; CDR3nt: TGCGCCAGCAGCTCCCGGCAGGGACAGGACAATGAAAAACTGTTTTTT; v_gene: TRBV4-1; d_gene: TRBD1; abundance: once; j_gene: TRBJ1-4
CDR3aa: CASTPSGTGTQYF; CDR3nt: TGTGCCAGCACCCCATCGGGGACAGGAACCCAGTACTTC; v_gene: TRBV27; d_gene: TRBD1; abundance: NA; j_gene: TRBJ2-5
CDR3aa: CASTPRSGGGEAFF; CDR3nt: TGTGCCAGCACCCCTCGGTCGGGCGGGGGCGAAGCTTTCTTT; v_gene: TRBV6-5; d_gene: NA; abundance: NA; j_gene: TRBJ1-1
CDR3aa: CASSPAAGGGYEQYF; CDR3nt: TGTGCCAGCTCACCGGCGGCAGGGGGTGGCTACGAGCAGTACTTC; v_gene: TRBV18; d_gene: TRBD1; abundance: NA; j_gene: TRBJ2-7
CDR3aa: CASSPQGGGSRLYF; CDR3nt: TGTGCCAGCAGTCCTCAGGGTGGAGGGTCGCGATTGTACTTC; v_gene: TRBV28; d_gene: NA; abundance: NA; j_gene: TRBJ2-5
CDR3aa: CASSYSFARVSETQYF; CDR3nt: TGTGCCAGCAGTTACTCGTTTGCCCGGGTCTCAGAGACCCAGTACTTC; v_gene: TRBV6-5; d_gene: NA; abundance: NA; j_gene: TRBJ2-5
CDR3aa: CATSGVGDYEQYF; CDR3nt: TGTGCCACCAGCGGGGTAGGGGACTACGAGCAGTACTTC; v_gene: TRBV15; d_gene: NA; abundance: NA; j_gene: TRBJ2-7
CDR3aa: CASSVDSGTFEAFF; CDR3nt: TGTGCCAGCAGCGTAGATAGCGGCACCTTTGAAGCTTTCTTT; v_gene: TRBV9; d_gene: NA; abundance: NA; j_gene: TRBJ1-1
CDR3aa: CASSALEKLFF; CDR3nt: TGTGCCAGTAGTGCGCTGGAAAAACTGTTTTTT; v_gene: TRBV19; d_gene: NA; abundance: once; j_gene: TRBJ1-4
CDR3aa: CASSLGSGGLGEETQYF; CDR3nt: TGCGCCAGCAGCTTGGGGTCGGGGGGACTTGGTGAAGAGACCCAGTACTTC; v_gene: TRBV5-1; d_gene: TRBD2; abundance: NA; j_gene: TRBJ2-5
CDR3aa: CASSLESGYYGYTF; CDR3nt: TGTGCCAGCAGCTTAGAATCCGGGTACTATGGCTACACCTTC; v_gene: TRBV7-2; d_gene: NA; abundance: NA; j_gene: TRBJ1-2
CDR3aa: CSVVQSGKVVYGYTF; CDR3nt: TGCAGCGTCGTTCAATCGGGGAAGGTAGTTTATGGCTACACCTTC; v_gene: TRBV29-1; d_gene: NA; abundance: NA; j_gene: TRBJ1-2
CDR3aa: CASSPGQGNTEAFF; CDR3nt: TGTGCCAGCTCGCCCGGACAGGGGAACACTGAAGCTTTCTTT; v_gene: TRBV6-4; d_gene: TRBD1; abundance: NA; j_gene: TRBJ1-1
CDR3aa: CAWVGTGGLSSGNTIYF; CDR3nt: TGTGCCTGGGTTGGGACAGGGGGCCTGAGCTCTGGAAACACCATATATTTT; v_gene: TRBV30; d_gene: TRBD1; abundance: NA; j_gene: TRBJ1-3
CDR3aa: CASSQVRGEQYF; CDR3nt: TGCGCCAGCAGCCAAGTACGGGGCGAGCAGTACTTC; v_gene: TRBV4-1; d_gene: NA; abundance: NA; j_gene: TRBJ2-7
CDR3aa: CAISEAEHTDTQYF; CDR3nt: TGTGCCATCAGTGAGGCGGAGCACACAGATACGCAGTATTTT; v_gene: TRBV10-3; d_gene: NA; abundance: NA; j_gene: TRBJ2-3
CDR3aa: CASSSGGERFRGYTF; CDR3nt: TGTGCCAGCAGCTCAGGCGGGGAGAGGTTTCGGGGCTACACCTTC; v_gene: TRBV7-8; d_gene: NA; abundance: once; j_gene: TRBJ1-2
CDR3aa: CSAPWEGPQHF; CDR3nt: TGCAGTGCCCCCTGGGAGGGACCCCAGCATTTT; v_gene: TRBV20-1; d_gene: NA; abundance: once; j_gene: TRBJ1-5
CDR3aa: CASSQAGYRNQPQHF; CDR3nt: TGTGCCAGCAGCCAGGCAGGGTATCGCAATCAGCCCCAGCATTTT; v_gene: TRBV5-5; d_gene: NA; abundance: NA; j_gene: TRBJ1-5
CDR3aa: CASSRGLTTLISYNEQFF; CDR3nt: TGCGCCAGCAGCCGGGGACTAACGACCCTGATTTCCTACAATGAGCAGTTCTTC; v_gene: TRBV5-1; d_gene: TRBD2; abundance: NA; j_gene: TRBJ2-1
CDR3aa: CASSSPNPATGGISTGEQYF; CDR3nt: TGTGCCAGCAGCTCACCAAACCCGGCGACAGGGGGGATTTCTACGGGTGAGCAGTACTTC; v_gene: TRBV7-7; d_gene: TRBD1; abundance: NA; j_gene: TRBJ2-7
CDR3aa: CSVDQGNTDTQYF; CDR3nt: TGCAGCGTTGATCAGGGAAACACAGATACGCAGTATTTT; v_gene: TRBV29-1; d_gene: NA; abundance: NA; j_gene: TRBJ2-3
CDR3aa: CASSWRSLKRGQTDTQYF; CDR3nt: TGTGCCAGTAGTTGGCGGAGTCTGAAGCGGGGTCAAACAGATACGCAGTATTTT; v_gene: TRBV19; d_gene: TRBD2; abundance: NA; j_gene: TRBJ2-3
CDR3aa: CASSIIQRDQPQHF; CDR3nt: TGTGCCAGTAGTATAATTCAGAGGGATCAGCCCCAGCATTTT; v_gene: TRBV19; d_gene: NA; abundance: NA; j_gene: TRBJ1-5
CDR3aa: CASSLRATRGTGETQYF; CDR3nt: TGTGCCAGCAGCTTGAGGGCTACTCGGGGAACGGGAGAGACCCAGTACTTC; v_gene: TRBV11-2; d_gene: NA; abundance: NA; j_gene: TRBJ2-5
CDR3aa: CASSQDSDSSSYEQYF; CDR3nt: TGTGCCAGCAGCCAAGATTCCGACTCGAGCTCCTACGAGCAGTACTTC; v_gene: TRBV3-1/TRBV3-2; d_gene: NA; abundance: NA; j_gene: TRBJ2-7
CDR3aa: CASSLERGTYGYTF; CDR3nt: TGTGCCAGCAGCTTAGAAAGGGGGACCTATGGCTACACCTTC; v_gene: TRBV7-2; d_gene: NA; abundance: NA; j_gene: TRBJ1-2
CDR3aa: CASSLTGGDAEAFF; CDR3nt: TGCGCCAGCAGCTTAACAGGGGGGGACGCTGAAGCTTTCTTT; v_gene: TRBV5-1; d_gene: TRBD1; abundance: NA; j_gene: TRBJ1-1
CDR3aa: CASSLGQSSYEQYF; CDR3nt: TGTGCCAGCAGTTTAGGACAGAGCTCCTACGAGCAGTACTTC; v_gene: TRBV28; d_gene: NA; abundance: NA; j_gene: TRBJ2-7
CDR3aa: CASSIWGQGRARWQPQHF; CDR3nt: TGTGCCAGTAGTATATGGGGACAGGGCAGAGCTAGGTGGCAGCCCCAGCATTTT; v_gene: TRBV19; d_gene: TRBD1; abundance: NA; j_gene: TRBJ1-5